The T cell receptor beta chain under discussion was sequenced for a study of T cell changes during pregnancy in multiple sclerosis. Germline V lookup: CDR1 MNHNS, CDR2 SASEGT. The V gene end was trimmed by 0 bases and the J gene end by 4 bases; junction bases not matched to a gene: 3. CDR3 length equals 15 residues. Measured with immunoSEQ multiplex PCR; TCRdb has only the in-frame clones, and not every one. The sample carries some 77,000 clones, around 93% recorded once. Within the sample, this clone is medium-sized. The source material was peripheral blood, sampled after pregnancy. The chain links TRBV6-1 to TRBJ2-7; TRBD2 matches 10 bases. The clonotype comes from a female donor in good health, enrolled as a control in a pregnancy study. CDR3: CASSEASGGSYEQYF. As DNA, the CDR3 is TGTGCCAGCAGTGAAGCTAGCGGGGGGAGTTACGAGCAGTACTTC.